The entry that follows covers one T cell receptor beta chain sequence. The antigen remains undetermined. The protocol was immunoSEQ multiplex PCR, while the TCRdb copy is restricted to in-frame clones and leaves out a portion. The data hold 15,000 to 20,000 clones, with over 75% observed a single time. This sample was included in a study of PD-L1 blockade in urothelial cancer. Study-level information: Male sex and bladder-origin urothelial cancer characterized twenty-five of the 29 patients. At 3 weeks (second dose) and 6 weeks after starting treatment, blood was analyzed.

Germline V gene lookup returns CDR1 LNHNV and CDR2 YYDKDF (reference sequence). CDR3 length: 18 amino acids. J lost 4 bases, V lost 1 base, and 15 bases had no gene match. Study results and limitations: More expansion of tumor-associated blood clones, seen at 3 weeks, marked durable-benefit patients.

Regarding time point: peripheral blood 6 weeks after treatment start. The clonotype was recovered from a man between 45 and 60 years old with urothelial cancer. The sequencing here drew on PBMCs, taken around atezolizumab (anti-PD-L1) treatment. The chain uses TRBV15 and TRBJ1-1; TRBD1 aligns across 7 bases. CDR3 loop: CATSRGRTGQPMSTEAFF. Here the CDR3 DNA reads TGTGCCACCAGCAGAGGAAGGACAGGCCAACCGATGAGCACTGAAGCTTTCTTT.